The 28 T cell receptor beta chains reported below all come from one sample, sequenced in a study of blood T cell repertoires in COVID-19. Sequencing used immunoSEQ multiplex PCR; TCRdb keeps in-frame clones, though not all of them. This sample has approximately 60,000 clones, with around four fifths found just once. Material for sequencing was peripheral blood. Source of these receptors: a man in his fifties or sixties with COVID-19, enrolled during active disease.

V usage is TRBV7-9 and J usage is TRBJ2-1, with D possibly being TRBD1 (5 bases). The germline V and J ends were trimmed by 2 bases and 12 bases, with 20 bases remaining between them. CDR1 SEHNR and CDR2 FQNEAQ come from the germline V gene (reference sequence). This CDR3 region has 15 residues. CDR3: CASSLQGQSIIGQFF. The CDR3 coding sequence is TGTGCCAGCAGCTTACAGGGCCAGTCGATTATTGGGCAGTTCTTC.

The chain is built from TRBV6-1 and TRBJ2-2; TRBD1 might be the D (6 bases). Trimming shortened V by 1 base and J by 4 bases, and 7 bases separated the two germline ends. The CDR3 loop spans 14 amino acids. Germline V gene data show CDR1 as MNHNS and CDR2 as SASEGT. For the CDR3, the DNA is TGTGCCAGCAGTGAAGGGGGGCGCACCGGGGAGCTGTTTTTT. Translation: CASSEGGRTGELFF.

V usage is TRBV3-1 (or the pseudogene TRBV3-2) and J usage is TRBJ2-2; 14 bases align to TRBD2. V shed 3 bases, J shed 5 bases, and the junction held 5 bases outside the gene matches. This CDR3 contains 17 residues. Germline lookup yields CDR1 LGHDT and CDR2 YNNKEL (reference sequence). CDR3 in amino acids: CASSHWGLAGATGELFF. CDR3 DNA: TGTGCCAGCAGCCACTGGGGACTAGCGGGGGCTACCGGGGAGCTGTTTTTT.

This clone was observed a single time. This chain connects TRBV30 to TRBJ1-5, with D maybe TRBD1 (5 bases). V lost 3 bases to trimming and J lost 4 bases, with 10 bases between them. Germline V gene data show CDR1 as GTSNPN and CDR2 as SVGIG (reference sequence). The CDR3 has 13 residues. CDR3 nucleotide sequence: TGTGCCTGGAGCAGACAGACAAATCAGCCCCAGCATTTT. This codes for CAWSRQTNQPQHF.

This clone was found a few times. The genes are TRBV19 and TRBJ1-5; 9 nucleotides align to TRBD1. Losses at the gene ends were 5 bases for V and 6 bases for J; bases not matched to a gene: 11. The CDR3 sequence is 16 residues long. Germline V CDR1 and CDR2: LNHDA, SQIVND (reference sequence). The CDR3 DNA follows: TGTGCCAGTAGTTCTCAAACAGGGGGCGCGGGTCAGCCCCAGCATTTT. This sequence encodes CASSSQTGGAGQPQHF.

The V call is TRBV18, the J call TRBJ1-4; no definite D call. The CDR3 consists of 13 residues. Trimming left V 2 bases short and J 2 bases short, with 3 bases between. CDR1 is KGHSH, CDR2 LQKENI, per germline. This chain's CDR3 is CASSPTTNEKLFF. As DNA, the CDR3 is TGTGCCAGCTCACCAACTACTAATGAAAAACTGTTTTTT. Together with reference TRBV18 and TRBJ1-4, the CDR3 gives the full variable domain: NAGVMQNPRHLVRRRGQEARLRCSPMKGHSHVYWYRQLPEEGLKFMVYLQKENIIDESGMPKERFSAEFPKEGPSILRIQQVVRGDSAAYFCASSPTTNEKLFFGSGTQLSVL.

V usage is TRBV2 and J usage is TRBJ2-7; D remains ambiguous. CDR1 SNHLY and CDR2 FYNNEI come from the germline V gene. Trimming took 5 bases from V and 3 from J, leaving 8 bases between them. The CDR3 runs 12 residues. The CDR3 nucleotides read TGTGCCAGCAGTTTGGGCAGCTACGAGCAGTACTTC. It is translated as CASSLGSYEQYF.

The chain recombines TRBV29-1 with TRBJ2-3, with 9 bases matching TRBD1. J gave up 6 bases and V 6 bases, and 13 bases lay outside the gene matches. Germline V lookup: CDR1 SQVTM, CDR2 ANQGSEA. This CDR3 has 15 amino acids. CDR3: CSVRENRGRADTQYF. The CDR3 nucleotides read TGCAGCGTGAGGGAGAACAGGGGGCGGGCGGATACGCAGTATTTT.

The V and J genes are TRBV7-9 and TRBJ2-5; 10 bases map to TRBD1. V was pared by 5 bases and J by 6 bases, with 6 bases of the junction left unmatched. This CDR3 has 14 amino acids. Germline V lookup: CDR1 SEHNR, CDR2 FQNEAQ (reference sequence). CDR3 amino acids: CASSGGQGLKTQYF. For the CDR3, the DNA is TGTGCCAGCAGCGGGGGACAGGGGCTGAAGACCCAGTACTTC.

V is TRBV30 and J is TRBJ2-3; tentative D call: TRBD2 (6 bases). The germline V gene encodes CDR1 GTSNPN and CDR2 SVGIG (reference sequence). V lost 6 bases, J lost 2 bases, and 15 bases lay in between. The length of the CDR3 is 14 residues. The CDR3 loop reads CACSARGHTDTQYF. The DNA for the CDR3 is TGTGCCTGCTCCGCGCGGGGCCACACAGATACGCAGTATTTT.

The CDR3 loop is CASSFRTGSTDTQYF. The CDR3 DNA reads TGCGCCAGCAGCTTCAGGACAGGGAGCACAGATACGCAGTATTTT. The rearrangement uses TRBV5-1 and TRBJ2-3, with TRBD1 identical over 8 bases. Looked up from germline, CDR1 is SGHRS and CDR2 is YFSETQ. The CDR3 covers 15 residues. V lost 2 bases to trimming and J lost 0 bases; unmatched junction nucleotides: 2.

This chain connects TRBV14 to TRBJ2-7; D possibly corresponds to TRBD1 (5 bases). CDR3 length equals 14 residues. CDR1 and CDR2 (germline): SGHDN, FVKESK. V was cut by 1 base and J by 8 bases, with 15 bases left in between. The CDR3 DNA sequence: TGTGCCAGCAGCCAAGCGGTAGGGGCCTATAAGCAGTACTTC. This encodes CASSQAVGAYKQYF.

The J gene is TRBJ2-5, the V gene TRBV24-1; tentatively, D is TRBD1 (6 bases). V was clipped by 7 bases and J by 5 bases, with 10 bases between them. The CDR3 sequence is 12 residues long. Germline assignment: CDR1 KGHDR and CDR2 SFDVKD. CDR3: CATSSQGETQYF. The DNA for the CDR3 is TGTGCCACCAGCAGCCAGGGGGAGACCCAGTACTTC.

The chain is built from TRBV18 and TRBJ1-1; D is uncertain. Deletions cut 3 bases from V and 5 bases from J, with 13 bases between. The CDR3 is made up of 14 amino acids. The germline V gene encodes CDR1 KGHSH and CDR2 LQKENI. In DNA, the CDR3 is TGTGCCAGCTCACCGGGAGGTTCTTTAACTGAAGCTTTCTTT. As protein: CASSPGGSLTEAFF. Complete variable domain (other parts from reference TRBV18 and TRBJ1-1): NAGVMQNPRHLVRRRGQEARLRCSPMKGHSHVYWYRQLPEEGLKFMVYLQKENIIDESGMPKERFSAEFPKEGPSILRIQQVVRGDSAAYFCASSPGGSLTEAFFGQGTRLTVV.

The V and J genes are TRBV24-1 and TRBJ2-3, with TRBD1 as a possible D gene (6 bases). V was pared by 3 bases and J by 8 bases, with 17 bases between. Germline CDR1 is KGHDR and CDR2 is SFDVKD. This CDR3 comprises 15 residues. In DNA form, the CDR3 reads TGTGCCACCAGTGATCTGGACAGTCTCCCCGGTACGCAGTATTTT. This gives the protein CATSDLDSLPGTQYF.

The gene calls are TRBV19 and TRBJ2-1; TRBD1 agrees at 7 bases. Per the germline V gene, CDR1 is LNHDA and CDR2 is SQIVND (reference sequence). There are 13 residues in the CDR3. The J segment lost 9 bases and the V segment lost 4 bases, leaving 6 bases of the junction unmatched. The CDR3 nucleotides are TGTGCCAGTAGTACCCGAAACAGGGGTGAGCAGTTCTTC. This translates into CASSTRNRGEQFF.

The chain carries TRBV7-9 and TRBJ1-1, with TRBD1 as a possible D gene (6 bases). The CDR3 spans 12 residues. Germline CDR1 is SEHNR and CDR2 is FQNEAQ (reference sequence). The germline V and J ends were trimmed by 9 bases and 6 bases, with 14 bases remaining between them. CDR3 sequence: CASRQESSEAFF. The CDR3 nucleotides are TGTGCCAGTCGACAGGAGTCCTCTGAAGCTTTCTTT.

CDR3 loop: CASSLDTANTQYF. CDR3 nucleotide sequence: TGCGCCAGCAGCTTGGACACCGCCAATACGCAGTATTTT. This chain uses TRBV5-1 with TRBJ2-3; unclear D gene. The CDR3 loop spans 13 amino acids. Germline V gives CDR1 SGHRS, CDR2 YFSETQ. Trimming cost V 0 bases and J 7 bases, with 9 bases left between them.

This chain uses TRBV7-9 with TRBJ1-1; TRBD1 might be the D (6 bases). V shed 7 bases and J shed 5 bases, with 17 bases lying between them. CDR1 is SEHNR, CDR2 FQNEAQ, per germline (reference sequence). This CDR3 has 14 residues. DNA for the CDR3: TGTGCCAGCAACCCTGGGGGGGGCGCGACTGAAGCTTTCTTT. Translation gives CASNPGGGATEAFF.

This clone has a handful of counts. This CDR3 reads CASSQDKGQPQHF. CDR3 nucleotide sequence: TGTGCCAGCAGCCAAGATAAGGGGCAGCCCCAGCATTTT. The chain links TRBV3-1 (or the pseudogene TRBV3-2) to TRBJ1-5; D is possibly TRBD1 (5 bases). Per the germline V gene, CDR1 is LGHDT and CDR2 is YNNKEL (reference sequence). Trimming stripped 0 bases from V and 7 bases from J, with 7 bases between. CDR3 length equals 13 residues.

The chain is built from TRBV7-3 and TRBJ1-2, with 7 bases fitting TRBD1. The CDR3 covers 14 residues. V was pared by 5 bases and J by 6 bases, with 9 bases of the junction left unmatched. CDR1 and CDR2 (germline): SGHTA, FQGTGA. As DNA, the CDR3 is TGTGCCAGCAGCCCCGAGGGACAGCCTCATGGCTACACCTTC. As protein: CASSPEGQPHGYTF.

The chain carries TRBV4-1 and TRBJ2-5, with D possibly matching TRBD2 (5 bases). Trimming took 1 base from V and 4 from J, leaving 13 bases between them. Germline CDR1 MGHRA, CDR2 YSYEKL. The CDR3 extends over 15 amino acids. DNA of the CDR3: TGCGCCAGCAGCCAAGTCGAGGGTGGAGTAGAGACCCAGTACTTC. Amino acid sequence: CASSQVEGGVETQYF.

The gene calls are TRBV9 and TRBJ2-2; no clear D. The CDR3 totals 13 residues. Germline lookup yields CDR1 SGDLS and CDR2 YYNGEE. V lost 8 bases and J lost 2, with 10 bases in between. The CDR3: CASSPSNTGELFF. For the CDR3, the DNA is TGTGCCAGTAGTCCCTCCAACACCGGGGAGCTGTTTTTT.

V gene TRBV24-1 combines with J gene TRBJ2-1; TRBD1 might be the D (6 bases). Looked up from germline, CDR1 is KGHDR and CDR2 is SFDVKD. V lost 1 base and J 2 bases, leaving 11 bases between the germline ends. The CDR3 runs to 16 residues. CDR3 residues: CATSDLSAGAYNEQFF. CDR3 bases: TGTGCCACCAGTGATTTATCGGCAGGGGCCTACAATGAGCAGTTCTTC.

The chain combines TRBV6-6 with TRBJ1-6, with D unclear. Looked up from germline, CDR1 is MNHNY and CDR2 is SVGAGI (reference sequence). V dropped 5 bases and J dropped 10 bases, with 9 bases sitting between them. The CDR3 runs 12 residues. This CDR3 reads CASSVQASPLHF. The CDR3 DNA is TGTGCCAGCAGTGTTCAGGCGTCACCCCTCCACTTT.

The chain uses TRBV11-2 and TRBJ1-2; D is ambiguous. Germline-derived CDR1 and CDR2 are SGHAT and FQNNGV. Trimming removed 0 bases at V and 8 bases at J, with 4 bases between. The CDR3 covers 11 residues. The CDR3 DNA reads as TGTGCCAGCAGCTTAGATCTCGGCTACACCTTC. Its protein product is CASSLDLGYTF.

This clone was recorded only once. The chain recombines TRBV18 with TRBJ2-5; D not certain. The germline V and J ends were trimmed by 4 bases and 5 bases, with 14 bases remaining between them. The CDR3 is 14 residues long. Per the germline V gene, CDR1 is KGHSH and CDR2 is LQKENI. This chain's CDR3 is CASSRSQLLETQYF. In nucleotides, the CDR3 is TGTGCCAGCTCACGGAGCCAGTTACTTGAGACCCAGTACTTC.

The rearrangement uses TRBV9 and TRBJ2-1, with TRBD2 identical over 8 bases. J gave up 8 bases and V 0 bases, and 10 bases lay outside the gene matches. CDR1 and CDR2 from the germline V gene are SGDLS and YYNGEE. The CDR3 runs 16 residues. CDR3 coding DNA: TGTGCCAGCAGCGTAGCCCCCGCGGGAGGAAGCGATGAGCAGTTCTTC. This gives the protein CASSVAPAGGSDEQFF.